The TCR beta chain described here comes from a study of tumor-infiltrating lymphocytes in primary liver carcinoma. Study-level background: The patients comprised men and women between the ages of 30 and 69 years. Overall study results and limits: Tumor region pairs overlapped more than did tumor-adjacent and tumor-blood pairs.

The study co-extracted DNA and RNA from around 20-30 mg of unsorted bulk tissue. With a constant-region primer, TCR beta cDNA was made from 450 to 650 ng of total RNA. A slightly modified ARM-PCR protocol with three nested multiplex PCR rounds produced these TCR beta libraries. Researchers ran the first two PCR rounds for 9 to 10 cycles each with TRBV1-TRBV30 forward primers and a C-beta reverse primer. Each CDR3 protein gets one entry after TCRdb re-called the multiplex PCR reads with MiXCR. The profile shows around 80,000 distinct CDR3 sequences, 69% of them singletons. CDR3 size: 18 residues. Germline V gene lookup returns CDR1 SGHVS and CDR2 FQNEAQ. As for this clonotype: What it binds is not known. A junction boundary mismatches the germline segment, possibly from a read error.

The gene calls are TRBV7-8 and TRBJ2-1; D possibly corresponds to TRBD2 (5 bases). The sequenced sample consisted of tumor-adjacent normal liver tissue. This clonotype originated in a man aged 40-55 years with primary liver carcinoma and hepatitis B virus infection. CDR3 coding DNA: TGTACCAGCAGCCCGATTGGAGGCTCAGCGGTCTCCTACAATGAGCAATTCTTC. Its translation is CTSSPIGGSAVSYNEQFF.